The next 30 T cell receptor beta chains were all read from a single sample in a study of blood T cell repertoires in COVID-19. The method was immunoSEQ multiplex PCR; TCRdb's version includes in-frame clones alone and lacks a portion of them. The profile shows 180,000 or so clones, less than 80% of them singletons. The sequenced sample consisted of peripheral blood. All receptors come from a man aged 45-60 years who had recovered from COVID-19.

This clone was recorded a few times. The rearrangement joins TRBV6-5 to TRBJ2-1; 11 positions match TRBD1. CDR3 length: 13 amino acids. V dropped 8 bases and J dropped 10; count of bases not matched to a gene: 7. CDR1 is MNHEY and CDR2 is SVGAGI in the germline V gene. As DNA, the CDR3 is TGTGCCAGCCGGACAGGGGGCTCGGGGGAGCAGTTCTTC. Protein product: CASRTGGSGEQFF.

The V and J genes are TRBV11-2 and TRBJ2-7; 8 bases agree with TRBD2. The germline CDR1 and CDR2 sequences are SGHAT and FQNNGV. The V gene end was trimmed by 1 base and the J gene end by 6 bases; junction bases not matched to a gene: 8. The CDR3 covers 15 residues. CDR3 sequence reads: CASSLGPGRAREQYF. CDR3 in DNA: TGTGCCAGCAGCTTAGGTCCCGGGAGGGCCCGCGAGCAGTACTTC.

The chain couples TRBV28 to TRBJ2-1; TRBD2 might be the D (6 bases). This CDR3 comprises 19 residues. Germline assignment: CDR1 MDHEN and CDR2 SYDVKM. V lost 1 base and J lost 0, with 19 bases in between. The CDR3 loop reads CASSLSGLLAQSSYNEQFF. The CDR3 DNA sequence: TGTGCCAGCAGTTTATCCGGCCTCCTAGCGCAGAGCTCCTACAATGAGCAGTTCTTC.

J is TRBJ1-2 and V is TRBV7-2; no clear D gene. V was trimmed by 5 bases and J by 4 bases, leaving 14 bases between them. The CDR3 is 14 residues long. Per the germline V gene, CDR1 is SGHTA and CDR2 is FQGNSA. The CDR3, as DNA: TGTGCCAGCAGCCCACTCGTTAGTACCTATGGCTACACCTTC. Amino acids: CASSPLVSTYGYTF. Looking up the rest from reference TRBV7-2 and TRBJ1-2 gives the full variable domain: GAGVSQSPSNKVTEKGKDVELRCDPISGHTALYWYRQSLGQGLEFLIYFQGNSAPDKSGLPSDRFSAERTGGSVSTLTIQRTQQEDSAVYLCASSPLVSTYGYTFGSGTRLTVV.

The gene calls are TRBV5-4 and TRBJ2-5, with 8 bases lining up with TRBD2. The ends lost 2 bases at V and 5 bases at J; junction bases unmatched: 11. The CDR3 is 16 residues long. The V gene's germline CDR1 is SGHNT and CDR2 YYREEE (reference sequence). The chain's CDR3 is CASSFLPRAGVETQYF. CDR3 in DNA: TGTGCCAGCAGCTTTCTTCCTAGAGCGGGAGTGGAGACCCAGTACTTC.

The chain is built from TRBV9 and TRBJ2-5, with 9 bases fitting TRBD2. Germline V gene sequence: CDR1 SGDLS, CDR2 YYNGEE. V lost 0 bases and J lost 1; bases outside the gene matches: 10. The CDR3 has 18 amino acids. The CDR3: CASSVAPGAGGSQETQYF. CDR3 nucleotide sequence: TGTGCCAGCAGCGTAGCTCCGGGGGCGGGAGGGAGCCAAGAGACCCAGTACTTC.

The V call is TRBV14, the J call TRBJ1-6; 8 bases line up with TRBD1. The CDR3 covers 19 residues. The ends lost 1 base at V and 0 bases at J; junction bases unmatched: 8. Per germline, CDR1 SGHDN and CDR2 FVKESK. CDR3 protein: CASSQVYRGYSSYNSPLHF. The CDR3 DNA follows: TGTGCCAGCAGCCAAGTATACAGGGGGTATAGCTCCTATAATTCACCCCTCCACTTT. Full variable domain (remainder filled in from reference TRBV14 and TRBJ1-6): EAGVTQFPSHSVIEKGQTVTLRCDPISGHDNLYWYRRVMGKEIKFLLHFVKESKQDESGMPNNRFLAERTGGTYSTLKVQPAELEDSGVYFCASSQVYRGYSSYNSPLHFGNGTRLTVT.

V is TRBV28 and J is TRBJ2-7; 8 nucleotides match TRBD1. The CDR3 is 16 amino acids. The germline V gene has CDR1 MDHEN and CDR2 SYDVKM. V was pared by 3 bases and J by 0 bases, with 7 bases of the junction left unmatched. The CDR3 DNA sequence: TGTGCCAGCAGTTTCGTGGGACAGGCGAGCTCCTACGAGCAGTACTTC. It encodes CASSFVGQASSYEQYF.

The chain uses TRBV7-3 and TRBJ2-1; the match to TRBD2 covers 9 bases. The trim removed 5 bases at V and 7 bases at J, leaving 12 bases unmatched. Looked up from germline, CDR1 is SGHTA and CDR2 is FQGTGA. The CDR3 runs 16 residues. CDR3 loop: CASSPVAGEISNEQFF. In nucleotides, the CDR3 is TGTGCCAGCAGCCCAGTAGCGGGAGAAATTAGTAATGAGCAGTTCTTC.

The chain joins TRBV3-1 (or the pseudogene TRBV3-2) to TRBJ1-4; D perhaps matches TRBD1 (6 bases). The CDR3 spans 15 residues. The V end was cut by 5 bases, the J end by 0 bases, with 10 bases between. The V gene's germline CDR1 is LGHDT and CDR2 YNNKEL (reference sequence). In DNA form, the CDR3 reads TGTGCCAGCAGCTCCTCAGGGGCAACTAATGAAAAACTGTTTTTT. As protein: CASSSSGATNEKLFF.

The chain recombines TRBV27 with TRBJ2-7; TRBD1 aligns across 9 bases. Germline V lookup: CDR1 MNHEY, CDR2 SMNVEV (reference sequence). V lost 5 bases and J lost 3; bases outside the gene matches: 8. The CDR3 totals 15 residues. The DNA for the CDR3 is TGTGCCAGCAGTCGACCGGGACAGGGCTTCTACGAGCAGTACTTC. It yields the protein CASSRPGQGFYEQYF.

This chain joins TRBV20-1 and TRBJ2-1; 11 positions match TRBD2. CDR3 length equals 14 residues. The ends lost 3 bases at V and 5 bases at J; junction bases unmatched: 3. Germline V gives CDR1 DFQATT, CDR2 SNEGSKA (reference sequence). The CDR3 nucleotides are TGCAGTGCTAGTCCGACTAGCGGGAACAATGAGCAGTTCTTC. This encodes CSASPTSGNNEQFF.

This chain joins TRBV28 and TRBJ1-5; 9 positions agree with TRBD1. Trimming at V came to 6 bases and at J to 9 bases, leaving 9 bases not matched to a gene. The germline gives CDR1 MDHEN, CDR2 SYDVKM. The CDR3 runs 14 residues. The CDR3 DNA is TGTGCCAGCAGCATCGGACAGGGGATCCGGCCCCAGCATTTT. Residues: CASSIGQGIRPQHF.

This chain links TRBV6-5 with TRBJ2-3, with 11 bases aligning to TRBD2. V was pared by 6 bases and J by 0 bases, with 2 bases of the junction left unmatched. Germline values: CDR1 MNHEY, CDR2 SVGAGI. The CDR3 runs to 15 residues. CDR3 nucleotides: TGTGCCAGCAGGCGGACTAGCGGGAGCACAGATACGCAGTATTTT. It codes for CASRRTSGSTDTQYF.

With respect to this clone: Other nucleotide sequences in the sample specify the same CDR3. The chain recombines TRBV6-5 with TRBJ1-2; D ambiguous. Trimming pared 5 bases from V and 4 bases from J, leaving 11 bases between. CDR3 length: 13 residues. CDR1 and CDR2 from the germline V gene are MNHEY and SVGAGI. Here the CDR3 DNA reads TGTGCCAGCAGTCCAGACCGGGGCTATGGCTACACCTTC. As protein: CASSPDRGYGYTF.

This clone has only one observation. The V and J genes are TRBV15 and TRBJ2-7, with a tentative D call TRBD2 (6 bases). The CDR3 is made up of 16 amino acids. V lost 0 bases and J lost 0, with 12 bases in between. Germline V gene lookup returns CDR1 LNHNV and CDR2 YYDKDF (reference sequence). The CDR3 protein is CATSREKAGSSYEQYF. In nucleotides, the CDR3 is TGTGCCACCAGCAGAGAAAAAGCGGGTAGCTCCTACGAGCAGTACTTC.

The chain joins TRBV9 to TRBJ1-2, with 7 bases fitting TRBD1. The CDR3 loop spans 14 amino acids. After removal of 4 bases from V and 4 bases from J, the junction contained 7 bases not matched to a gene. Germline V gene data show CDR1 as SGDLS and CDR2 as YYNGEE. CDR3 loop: CASSTPGQSYGYTF. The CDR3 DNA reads TGTGCCAGCAGCACTCCGGGACAGAGCTATGGCTACACCTTC.

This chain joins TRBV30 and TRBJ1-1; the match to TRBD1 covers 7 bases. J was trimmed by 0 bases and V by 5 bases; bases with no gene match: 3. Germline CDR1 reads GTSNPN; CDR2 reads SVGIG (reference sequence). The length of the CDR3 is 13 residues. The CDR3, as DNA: TGTGCCTGGCAGGGGGTAATGAACACTGAAGCTTTCTTT. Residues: CAWQGVMNTEAFF.

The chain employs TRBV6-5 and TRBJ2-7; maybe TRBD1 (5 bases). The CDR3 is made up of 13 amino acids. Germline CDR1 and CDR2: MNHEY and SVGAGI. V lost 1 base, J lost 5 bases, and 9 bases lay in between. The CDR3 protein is CASSYLGEHEQYF. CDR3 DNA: TGTGCCAGCAGTTACTTAGGGGAACACGAGCAGTACTTC.

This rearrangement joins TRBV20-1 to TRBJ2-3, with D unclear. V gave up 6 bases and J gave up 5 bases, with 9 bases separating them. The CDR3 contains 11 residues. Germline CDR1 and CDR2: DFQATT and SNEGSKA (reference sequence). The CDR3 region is CSALDGDTQYF. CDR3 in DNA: TGCAGTGCCTTAGATGGAGATACGCAGTATTTT.

The CDR3 is CAWSVGRAEDTQYF. The CDR3 region has the DNA TGTGCCTGGAGTGTAGGCAGGGCTGAAGATACGCAGTATTTT. This chain joins TRBV30 and TRBJ2-3, with D possibly being TRBD1 (5 bases). V lost 0 bases and J 5 bases, leaving 12 bases between the germline ends. This CDR3 spans 14 amino acids. Germline V gene data show CDR1 as GTSNPN and CDR2 as SVGIG (reference sequence).

The CDR3 loop reads CASSNWRDRDEKLFF. DNA for the CDR3: TGTGCCAGCAGCAATTGGCGGGACAGGGATGAAAAACTGTTTTTT. The chain couples TRBV21-1 to TRBJ1-4; TRBD1 is the table's D call, not checked against the DNA. TRBV21-1 has pseudogene status. The CDR3 has 15 amino acids.

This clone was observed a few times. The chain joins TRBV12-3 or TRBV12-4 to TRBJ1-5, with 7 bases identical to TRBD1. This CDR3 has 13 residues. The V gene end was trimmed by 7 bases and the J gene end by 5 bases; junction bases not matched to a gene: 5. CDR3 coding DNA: TGTGCCAGCAAACAGGACAGGTATCAGCCCCAGCATTTT. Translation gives CASKQDRYQPQHF.

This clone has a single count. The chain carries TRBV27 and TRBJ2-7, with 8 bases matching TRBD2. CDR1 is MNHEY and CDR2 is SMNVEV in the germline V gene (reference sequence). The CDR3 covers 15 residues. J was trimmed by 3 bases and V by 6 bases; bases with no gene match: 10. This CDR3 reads CASRREGLGVYEQYF. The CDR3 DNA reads TGTGCCAGCAGGAGGGAGGGACTAGGGGTCTACGAGCAGTACTTC.

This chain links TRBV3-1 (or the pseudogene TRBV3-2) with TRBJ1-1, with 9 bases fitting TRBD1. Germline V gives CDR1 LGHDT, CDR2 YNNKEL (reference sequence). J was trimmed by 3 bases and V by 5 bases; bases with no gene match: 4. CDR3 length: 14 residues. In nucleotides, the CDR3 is TGTGCCAGCAGCAAGGGACAGGGTGACACTGAAGCTTTCTTT. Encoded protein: CASSKGQGDTEAFF.

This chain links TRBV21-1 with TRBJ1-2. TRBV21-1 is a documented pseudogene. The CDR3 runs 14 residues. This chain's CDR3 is CASSSVGPTGGYTF. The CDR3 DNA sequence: TGTGCCAGCAGCAGTGTGGGTCCAACGGGGGGCTACACCTTC.

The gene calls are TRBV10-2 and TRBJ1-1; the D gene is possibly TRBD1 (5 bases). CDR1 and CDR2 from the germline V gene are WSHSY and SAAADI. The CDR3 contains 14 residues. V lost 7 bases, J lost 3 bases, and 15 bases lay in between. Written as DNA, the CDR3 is TGCGCCAGCACCCTTAACGGGGGAGACACTGAAGCTTTCTTT. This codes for CASTLNGGDTEAFF.

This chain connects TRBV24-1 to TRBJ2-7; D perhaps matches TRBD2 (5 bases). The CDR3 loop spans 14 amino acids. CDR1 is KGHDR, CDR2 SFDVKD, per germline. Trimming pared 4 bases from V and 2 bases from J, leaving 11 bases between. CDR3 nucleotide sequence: TGTGCCACCAGTGAGTCGGGAACAACCTACGAGCAGTACTTC. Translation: CATSESGTTYEQYF.

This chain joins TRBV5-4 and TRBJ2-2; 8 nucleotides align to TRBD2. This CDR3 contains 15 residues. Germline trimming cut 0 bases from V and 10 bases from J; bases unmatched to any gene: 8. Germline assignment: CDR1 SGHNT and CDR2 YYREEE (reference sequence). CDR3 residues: CASSLEPGLEVELFF. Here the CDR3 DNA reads TGTGCCAGCAGCTTGGAGCCGGGACTAGAAGTGGAGCTGTTTTTT.

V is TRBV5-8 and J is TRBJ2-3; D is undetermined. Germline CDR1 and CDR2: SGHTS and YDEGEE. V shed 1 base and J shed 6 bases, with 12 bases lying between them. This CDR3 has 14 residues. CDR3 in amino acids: CASSLSRGTDTQYF. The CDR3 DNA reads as TGTGCCAGCAGCTTGTCTCGAGGAACGGATACGCAGTATTTT.